Below are 26 T cell receptor beta chains sequenced from a single sample in a study of prognosis after radiotherapy for stage I lung cancer. Using two-round multiplex PCR, the authors amplified TCR beta CDR3 from genomic DNA. Primers (each specific to one TRBV or TRBJ gene) were used in first-round PCR. TCRdb reprocessed the multiplex PCR reads via MiXCR and lists one record per CDR3 protein. Of tens of thousands of distinct CDR3 sequences listed, just over 45% are singletons. The sequences come from PBMCs, collected before or after stereotactic body radiation therapy (not recorded which). The receptors come from a donor of 50 years or more with non-small cell lung cancer.

This clonotype was counted many times. The chain couples TRBV2 to TRBJ2-4, with a possible D match to TRBD1 (6 bases). Germline V gene lookup returns CDR1 SNHLY and CDR2 FYNNEI. Trimming pared 3 bases from V and 6 bases from J, leaving 9 bases between. The CDR3 spans 13 residues. The CDR3 loop reads CASSDRGGNIQYF. In nucleotides, the CDR3 is TGTGCCAGCAGTGACAGGGGTGGAAACATTCAGTACTTC.

Comments on this clonotype: At one end, the junction sequence differs from germline, possibly due to a read error. V and J are TRBV7-3 and TRBJ1-2, with a possible D match to TRBD1 (6 bases). CDR1 is SGHTA and CDR2 is FQGTGA in the germline V gene. This CDR3 region has 14 residues. The CDR3 sequence: CASSQRGGTGVYIF. CDR3 coding DNA: TGTGCCAGCAGCCAAAGAGGGGGAACGGGGGTCTACATCTTC.

This rearrangement joins TRBV28 to TRBJ2-3, with 11 bases lining up with TRBD2. The CDR3 totals 16 residues. The J segment lost 5 bases and the V segment lost 6 bases, leaving 10 bases of the junction unmatched. Germline V lookup: CDR1 MDHEN, CDR2 SYDVKM. For the CDR3, the DNA is TGTGCCAGCAGCTATGAAATAGGACTAGCGGGAGATACGCAGTATTTT. Encoded protein: CASSYEIGLAGDTQYF.

This clonotype was seen repeatedly, ten times or more. The chain recombines TRBV10-3 with TRBJ2-5; TRBD1 agrees at 11 bases. V lost 8 bases, J lost 5 bases, and 4 bases stayed unmatched. Germline values: CDR1 ENHRY, CDR2 SYGVKD. This CDR3 comprises 13 residues. The CDR3 DNA follows: TGTGCCATCTGGACAGGGGGCGTGGAGACCCAGTACTTC. Amino acids: CAIWTGGVETQYF.

This clonotype was counted many times. At one of its ends the junction is not consistent with the germline gene, which may arise from a read error. The V call is TRBV18, the J call TRBJ1-6; 7 nucleotides line up with TRBD1. Germline CDR1 and CDR2: KGHSH and LQKENI. The CDR3 has 13 residues. DNA for the CDR3: TGTGCCAGCTCTCCACAGGGGAGCTCACCCCTCCACTTT. Its translation: CASSPQGSSPLHF.

By frequency in the sample, this clonotype is medium-sized. The V and J genes are TRBV6-1 and TRBJ1-5; TRBD1 matches 7 bases. This CDR3 comprises 14 residues. V trimming: 6 bases; J trimming: 6 bases; junction bases outside the gene matches: 8. CDR1 and CDR2 from the germline V gene are MNHNS and SASEGT. DNA for the CDR3: TGTGCCAGCAGCCTCACAGGGGAGGTTCAGCCCCAGCATTTT. Translating it yields CASSLTGEVQPQHF.

This clonotype was observed at least ten times. The V and J genes are TRBV10-2 and TRBJ2-5, with 16 nucleotides matching TRBD2. This CDR3 is 18 amino acids long. Germline CDR1 reads WSHSY; CDR2 reads SAAADI. Trimming removed 2 bases from V and 3 bases from J; junction bases left unmatched: 6. Here the CDR3 reads CASSEGTSGGAREETQYF. Written as DNA, the CDR3 is TGCGCCAGCAGTGAGGGGACTAGCGGGGGGGCAAGGGAAGAGACCCAGTACTTC.

As concerns this clonotype: A junction boundary mismatches the germline segment, possibly from a read error. The V call is TRBV12-3 or TRBV12-4, the J call TRBJ1-4, with 7 bases aligning to TRBD1. There are 16 residues in the CDR3. The CDR3, as DNA: TGTGCCAGAGGTACAGGGGCGACATCAACTGATGAAAAACTGTTTTTT. This encodes CARGTGATSTDEKLFF.

This clonotype was seen repeatedly, ten times or more. The chain joins TRBV9 to TRBJ2-7, with 9 bases matching TRBD1. V gave up 4 bases and J gave up 6 bases; unmatched junction bases: 11. The germline gives CDR1 SGDLS, CDR2 YYNGEE. The CDR3 extends over 15 amino acids. CDR3 amino acids: CASSSSTGGAGEQYF. In DNA, the CDR3 is TGTGCCAGCAGCTCCTCGACAGGGGGGGCTGGCGAGCAGTACTTC.

In its sample, this clonotype ranks as medium-sized (0.01 to 0.1%). The genes are TRBV12-3 or TRBV12-4 and TRBJ2-1, with D maybe TRBD1 (6 bases). Trimming removed 5 bases from V and 6 bases from J, with 11 bases in between. The CDR3 spans 13 residues. CDR3 coding DNA: TGTGCCAGCAGTGTCTACAGGGTCAATGAGCAGTTCTTC. Protein product: CASSVYRVNEQFF.

This clonotype showed up many times. The chain combines TRBV6-1 with TRBJ2-4; 16 bases fit TRBD2. Trimming took 4 bases from V and 7 from J; bases not matched to a gene: 4. This CDR3 comprises 16 residues. CDR1 and CDR2 (germline): MNHNS, SASEGT. The DNA of the CDR3 is TGTGCCAGCAGTGTGGGACTAGCGGGAGGGCAGAACATTCAGTACTTC. Translated: CASSVGLAGGQNIQYF.

The chain recombines TRBV7-2 with TRBJ2-1; D remains ambiguous. This CDR3 has 14 amino acids. V was cut by 3 bases and J by 5 bases, with 11 bases left in between. CDR1 is SGHTA and CDR2 is FQGNSA in the germline V gene. This CDR3 reads CASSFQTGHNEQFF. The CDR3 bases are TGTGCCAGCAGCTTCCAGACTGGTCACAATGAGCAGTTCTTC.

This clonotype was seen a few times. The J gene is TRBJ2-7, the V gene TRBV6-1; 8 nucleotides align to TRBD1. CDR3 length: 15 residues. The trim removed 5 bases at V and 3 bases at J, leaving 9 bases unmatched. Germline assignment: CDR1 MNHNS and CDR2 SASEGT. The CDR3 DNA follows: TGTGCCAGCAGTCCCGGGACAGGAGCGTACTACGAGCAGTACTTC. It specifies CASSPGTGAYYEQYF.

The table lists this clonotype with many counts. The gene calls are TRBV25-1 and TRBJ1-4, with D unresolved. The germline CDR1 and CDR2 sequences are MGHDK and SYGVNS. With 3 bases removed from V and 14 bases from J, the gap between germline ends came to 16 bases. The CDR3 spans 13 residues. The CDR3 region is CASSDDLAGFLFF. The DNA of the CDR3 is TGTGCCAGCAGTGATGATCTAGCGGGTTTTCTGTTTTTT.

The chain links TRBV6-2 or TRBV6-3 to TRBJ2-3; no clear D. The CDR3 is made up of 12 amino acids. The V end was cut by 8 bases, the J end by 3 bases, with 9 bases between. Germline CDR1 is MNHEY and CDR2 is SVGEGT. This chain's CDR3 is CASEVSTDTQYF. As DNA, the CDR3 is TGTGCCAGCGAGGTCTCTACAGATACGCAGTATTTT.

This clonotype came up many times. The chain recombines TRBV27 with TRBJ2-5; 8 bases fit TRBD1. CDR3 size: 16 residues. Germline loops: CDR1 MNHEY, CDR2 SMNVEV (reference sequence). V shed 4 bases and J 3 bases; nucleotides not matched to a gene: 10. The CDR3 loop is CASSYRKDREKETQYF. The CDR3 DNA reads TGTGCCAGCAGTTACCGAAAGGACAGGGAAAAAGAGACCCAGTACTTC.

This clonotype was counted many times. This chain uses TRBV19 with TRBJ1-3; unclear D gene. The CDR3 contains 14 residues. Trimming took off 6 bases at V and 0 bases at J, with 9 bases between the two ends. Germline V gene data show CDR1 as LNHDA and CDR2 as SQIVND (reference sequence). CDR3 sequence reads: CASRQTYSGNTIYF. The CDR3, as DNA: TGTGCCAGTAGACAGACCTACTCTGGAAACACCATATATTTT.

The sample holds one count of this clonotype. The V gene is TRBV20-1, the J gene TRBJ2-6; D tentatively fits TRBD1 or TRBD2 (5 bases each). Deletions cut 7 bases from V and 4 bases from J, with 17 bases between. The CDR3 extends over 15 amino acids. From germline, CDR1 is DFQATT and CDR2 SNEGSKA (reference sequence). The CDR3 region is CSGRGAHGGANVLTF. CDR3 nucleotides: TGCAGTGGTCGAGGGGCCCACGGCGGGGCCAACGTCCTGACTTTC.

Many counts were recorded for this clonotype. V usage is TRBV12-3 or TRBV12-4 and J usage is TRBJ2-6; 14 nucleotides match TRBD2. The CDR3 sequence is 21 residues long. Trimming took 7 bases from V and 1 from J; bases not matched to a gene: 15. CDR3 sequence (DNA): TGTGCCAGCAATCTCTTGGGGACTAGCGGGAGAATTGGTTCTGGGGCCAACGTCCTGACTTTC. Translating it yields CASNLLGTSGRIGSGANVLTF.

Sample share makes this clonotype medium-sized (0.01 to 0.1%). DNA of the CDR3: TGTGCCAGCAGTACAGCGGGGGGGACCTACGAGCAGTACTTC. Amino acids: CASSTAGGTYEQYF. The chain recombines TRBV12-3 or TRBV12-4 with TRBJ2-7, with TRBD2 matching 10 bases. V shed 5 bases, J shed 2 bases, and the junction held 3 bases outside the gene matches. The CDR3 length is 14 residues.

This clonotype was seen repeatedly, ten times or more. This sequence joins TRBV3-1 and TRBJ2-2; D is unclear. The V gene lost 3 bases and the J gene lost 8 bases, with 7 bases spanning the gap. This CDR3 is built from 12 residues. Germline V gene sequence: CDR1 LGHDT, CDR2 YNNKEL (reference sequence). Here the CDR3 DNA reads TGTGCCAGCAGCCAGAGGCAAGGGGAGCTGTTTTTT. It is translated as CASSQRQGELFF.

Many counts were recorded for this clonotype. The genes are TRBV20-1 and TRBJ2-1; TRBD2 matches at 7 bases. From germline, CDR1 is DFQATT and CDR2 SNEGSKA (reference sequence). The CDR3 consists of 17 residues. V lost 8 bases to trimming and J lost 5 bases; unmatched junction nucleotides: 21. CDR3 in amino acids: CSPKPPAGRELNNEQFF. In nucleotides, the CDR3 is TGCAGTCCGAAGCCTCCTGCGGGGCGGGAGCTTAACAATGAGCAGTTCTTC.

J is TRBJ2-1 and V is TRBV6-2 or TRBV6-3, with a possible D match to TRBD2 (5 bases). The CDR3 has 15 amino acids. Germline lookup yields CDR1 MNHEY and CDR2 SVGEGT. The V and J ends lost 2 bases and 5 bases respectively, with 13 bases between them. CDR3 amino acids: CASSYLATEHNEQFF. The CDR3 bases are TGTGCCAGCAGTTACCTAGCCACAGAACACAATGAGCAGTTCTTC.

Many counts were recorded for this clonotype. This CDR3 reads CASLGQPNTEAFF. CDR3 DNA sequence: TGTGCCAGCTTGGGACAGCCGAACACTGAAGCTTTCTTT. The genes are TRBV2 and TRBJ1-1, with TRBD1 matching over 7 bases. Germline V gives CDR1 SNHLY, CDR2 FYNNEI. The ends lost 8 bases at V and 1 base at J; junction bases unmatched: 4. This CDR3 contains 13 residues. Full variable domain (rest looked up from reference TRBV2 and TRBJ1-1): EPEVTQTPSHQVTQMGQEVILRCVPISNHLYFYWYRQILGQKVEFLVSFYNNEISEKSEIFDDQFSVERPDGSNFTLKIRSTKLEDSAMYFCASLGQPNTEAFFGQGTRLTVV.

This clonotype was counted only a few times. J is TRBJ1-1 and V is TRBV4-1; TRBD1 matches 7 bases. J was trimmed by 1 base and V by 4 bases; bases with no gene match: 6. Germline V CDR1 and CDR2: MGHRA, YSYEKL. The CDR3 runs 15 residues. The CDR3 DNA reads TGCGCCAGCAGCCCGACAGGGACCGGGAACACTGAAGCTTTCTTT. It specifies CASSPTGTGNTEAFF.

This clonotype has at least ten counts. The chain employs TRBV13 and TRBJ2-3, with D maybe TRBD2 (6 bases). Trimming removed 5 bases at V and 2 bases at J, with 14 bases between. The CDR3 spans 15 residues. CDR1 is PRHDT, CDR2 FYEKMQ, per germline (reference sequence). The CDR3 is CASSLGTLNTDTQYF. CDR3 nucleotides: TGTGCCAGCAGCCTCGGGACTCTGAACACAGATACGCAGTATTTT. Combining the CDR3 with reference TRBV13 and TRBJ2-3 gives the whole variable domain AAGVIQSPRHLIKEKRETATLKCYPIPRHDTVYWYQQGPGQDPQFLISFYEKMQSDKGSIPDRFSAQQFSDYHSELNMSSLELGDSALYFCASSLGTLNTDTQYFGPGTRLTVL.